These T cell receptor beta chains were read from a single sample in a study of T cells expressing NK-cell markers. With the 5' RACE reads reprocessed, TCRdb shows one record per CDR3 protein and no DNA. Its table lists about 460,000 distinct CDR3 sequences. Material: blood T cells: a sorted CD56 or NKG2C T cell subset, CD4+ or CD8+ T cells, or bulk PBMC T cells (not recorded which). Every receptor here comes from a woman in her forties or fifties in good health. Each CDR3 is given with its conserved first and last residue.

>TRBJ2-2|TRBV2
CASSVERRANTGELFF
>TRBJ2-1|TRBV12-3/TRBV12-4
CASSRTGYQFF
>TRBJ1-1|TRBV20-1
CSAFSGQTTEAFF
>TRBJ2-7|TRBV25-1
CASSEDLGSYEQYF
>TRBJ2-3|TRBV20-1
CSARGGLADLHTSTDTQYF
>TRBJ2-7|TRBV9
CASSGVTYEQYF
>TRBJ2-5|TRBV27
CASSLSPPGRVHQETQYF
>TRBJ2-4|TRBV20-1
CSASKLAGVENIQYF
>TRBJ2-3|TRBV7-9
CASSLERWTDTQYF
>TRBJ1-2|TRBV3-1
CASSQAGANYGYTF
>TRBJ2-7|TRBV20-1
CSASVQITTYEQYF
>TRBJ2-7|TRBV10-3
CAIRLTGRDEQYF
>TRBJ1-2|TRBV30
CASGRKSGYTF
>TRBJ1-4|TRBV20-1
CSADSQGDEKLFF
>TRBJ2-1|TRBV28
CASSLSPPKGEQFF
>TRBJ2-5|TRBV5-6
CASSSPLGTAVPETQYF
>TRBJ2-1|TRBV3-1
CASRRQGRYNEQFF
>TRBJ1-1|TRBV5-1
CASSLAGTGNTEAFF
>TRBJ2-1|TRBV6-1
CASIRRDEQFF
>TRBJ2-1|TRBV24-1
CATSGADRGLYNEQFF
>TRBJ2-2|TRBV20-1
CSASPYGGELFF
>TRBJ2-1|TRBV20-1
CSASILADNEQFF
>TRBJ1-2|TRBV7-9
CASSLASAPSAYTF
>TRBJ2-7|TRBV4-1
CASSQVGRGYEQYF
>TRBJ2-7|TRBV12-3/TRBV12-4
CASSLWELAGVYEQYF
>TRBJ2-1|TRBV30
CAWSRTRGPSNEQFF
>TRBJ2-1|TRBV7-8
CASSAQPGFRVGDEQFF
>TRBJ1-5|TRBV24-1
CATSDPGGLGPQHF
>TRBJ2-1|TRBV11-2
CASRRAEANEQFF
>TRBJ2-1|TRBV10-3
CAISAWTDYNEQFF
>TRBJ2-1|TRBV4-1
CASNAVAGVQNEQFF
>TRBJ2-2|TRBV5-1
CASSLRLGTTPGELFF
>TRBJ1-5|TRBV16
CASSQGRYSNQPQHF
>TRBJ2-1|TRBV2
CASRRPGLALEQFF
>TRBJ2-5|TRBV24-1
CATSDLTWTQYF
>TRBJ2-1|TRBV7-2
CASSPRHEQFF
>TRBJ1-1|TRBV4-1
CASSQTRTNTEAFF
>TRBJ1-2|TRBV30
CAWSAWTGEGYTF
>TRBJ1-1|TRBV5-1
CASSFTFPGLNTEAFF
>TRBJ2-3|TRBV28
CASSLRLAGLTDTQYF
>TRBJ2-2|TRBV10-2
CASSDGTGYTGELFF
>TRBJ1-1|TRBV4-1
CASSHRQGGNTEAFF
>TRBJ2-7|TRBV2
CASSEHLADEQYF
>TRBJ2-7|TRBV27
CASSLRIYYEQYF
>TRBJ2-3|TRBV9
CASSVVGDTQYF
>TRBJ1-6|TRBV7-2
CASSLAGGVDNSPLHF
>TRBJ2-1|TRBV2
CASSEGEYNEQFF
>TRBJ2-3|TRBV7-6
CASSSLVRFTDTQYF
>TRBJ2-7|TRBV28
CASSANSGASYEQYF
>TRBJ1-5|TRBV29-1
CSVGQGPNQPQHF
>TRBJ1-3|TRBV18
CASSRDSSGNTIYF
>TRBJ2-1|TRBV10-2
CASSGLVHREQFF
>TRBJ1-4|TRBV29-1
CSVDTDGNEKLFF